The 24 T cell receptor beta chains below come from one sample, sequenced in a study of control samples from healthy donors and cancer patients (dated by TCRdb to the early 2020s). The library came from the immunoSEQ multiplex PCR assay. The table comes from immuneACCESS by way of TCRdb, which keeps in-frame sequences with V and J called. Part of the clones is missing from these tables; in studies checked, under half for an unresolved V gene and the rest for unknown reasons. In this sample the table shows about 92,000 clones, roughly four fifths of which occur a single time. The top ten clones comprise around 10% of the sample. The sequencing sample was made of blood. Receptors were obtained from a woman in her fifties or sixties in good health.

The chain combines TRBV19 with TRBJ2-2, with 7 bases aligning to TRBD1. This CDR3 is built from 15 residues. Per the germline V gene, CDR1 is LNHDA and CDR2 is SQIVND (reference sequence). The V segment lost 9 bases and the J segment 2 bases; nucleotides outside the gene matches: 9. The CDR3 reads CASRRQGSNTGELFF. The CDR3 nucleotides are TGTGCCAGCCGAAGACAGGGCTCTAACACCGGGGAGCTGTTTTTT.

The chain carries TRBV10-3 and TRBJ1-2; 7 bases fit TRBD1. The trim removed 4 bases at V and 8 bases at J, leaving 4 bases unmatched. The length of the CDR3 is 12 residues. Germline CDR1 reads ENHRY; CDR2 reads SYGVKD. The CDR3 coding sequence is TGTGCCATCAGTGGGGACAGTTTCGGCTACACCTTC. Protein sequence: CAISGDSFGYTF.

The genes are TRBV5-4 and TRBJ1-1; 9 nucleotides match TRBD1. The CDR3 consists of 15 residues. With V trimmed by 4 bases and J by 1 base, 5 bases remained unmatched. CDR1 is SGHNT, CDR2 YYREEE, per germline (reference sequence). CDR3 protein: CASSSTGGPNTEAFF. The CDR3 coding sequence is TGTGCCAGCAGCAGCACAGGGGGCCCGAACACTGAAGCTTTCTTT.

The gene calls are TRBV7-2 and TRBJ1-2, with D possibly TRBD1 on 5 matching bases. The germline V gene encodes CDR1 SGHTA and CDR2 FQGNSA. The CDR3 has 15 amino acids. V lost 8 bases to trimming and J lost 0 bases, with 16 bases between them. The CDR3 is CASQTQGSSNYGYTF. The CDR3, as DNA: TGTGCCAGCCAAACTCAGGGCAGTTCTAACTATGGCTACACCTTC.

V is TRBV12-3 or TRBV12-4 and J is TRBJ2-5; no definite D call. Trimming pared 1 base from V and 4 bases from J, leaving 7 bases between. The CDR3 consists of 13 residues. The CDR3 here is CASSLVSRETQYF. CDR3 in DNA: TGTGCCAGCAGTTTAGTTAGCCGAGAGACCCAGTACTTC.

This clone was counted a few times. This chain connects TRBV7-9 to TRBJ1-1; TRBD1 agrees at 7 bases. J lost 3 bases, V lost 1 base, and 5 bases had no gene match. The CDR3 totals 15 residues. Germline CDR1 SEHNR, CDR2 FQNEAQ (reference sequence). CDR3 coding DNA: TGTGCCAGCAGCTTAGGGCAGGGGGAGGACACTGAAGCTTTCTTT. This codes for CASSLGQGEDTEAFF. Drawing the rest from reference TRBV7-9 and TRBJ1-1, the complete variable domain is DTGVSQNPRHKITKRGQNVTFRCDPISEHNRLYWYRQTLGQGPEFLTYFQNEAQLEKSRLLSDRFSAERPKGSFSTLEIQRTEQGDSAMYLCASSLGQGEDTEAFFGQGTRLTVV.

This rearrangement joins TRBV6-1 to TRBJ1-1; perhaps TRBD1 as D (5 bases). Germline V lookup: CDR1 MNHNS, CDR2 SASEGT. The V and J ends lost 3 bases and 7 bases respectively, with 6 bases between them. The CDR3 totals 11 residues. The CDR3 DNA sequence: TGTGCCAGCAGTGACAGGGATGAAGCTTTCTTT. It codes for CASSDRDEAFF.

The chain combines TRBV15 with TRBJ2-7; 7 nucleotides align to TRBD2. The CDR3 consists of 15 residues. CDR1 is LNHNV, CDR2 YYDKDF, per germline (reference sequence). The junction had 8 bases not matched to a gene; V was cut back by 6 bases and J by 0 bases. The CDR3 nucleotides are TGTGCCACCAGTCCGAGCGGGATGAGCTCCTACGAGCAGTACTTC. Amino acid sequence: CATSPSGMSSYEQYF.

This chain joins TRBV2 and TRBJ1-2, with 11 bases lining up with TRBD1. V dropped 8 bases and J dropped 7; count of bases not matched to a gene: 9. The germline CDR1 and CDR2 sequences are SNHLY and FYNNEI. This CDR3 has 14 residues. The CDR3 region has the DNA TGTGCCAGCCGGATAGGACAGGGGGCGGTTGGCTACACCTTC. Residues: CASRIGQGAVGYTF. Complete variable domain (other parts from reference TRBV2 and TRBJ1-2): EPEVTQTPSHQVTQMGQEVILRCVPISNHLYFYWYRQILGQKVEFLVSFYNNEISEKSEIFDDQFSVERPDGSNFTLKIRSTKLEDSAMYFCASRIGQGAVGYTFGSGTRLTVV.

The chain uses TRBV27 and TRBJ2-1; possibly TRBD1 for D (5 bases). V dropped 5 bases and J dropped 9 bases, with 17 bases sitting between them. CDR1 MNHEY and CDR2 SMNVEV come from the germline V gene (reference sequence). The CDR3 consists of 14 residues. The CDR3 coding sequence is TGTGCCAGCAGTGTCGATACGCAGGGATTTGAGCAGTTCTTC. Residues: CASSVDTQGFEQFF.

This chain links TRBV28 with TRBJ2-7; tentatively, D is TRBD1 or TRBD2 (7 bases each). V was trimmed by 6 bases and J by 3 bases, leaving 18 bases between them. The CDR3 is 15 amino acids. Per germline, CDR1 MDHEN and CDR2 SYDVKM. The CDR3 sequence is CASSPQGGSHYEQYF. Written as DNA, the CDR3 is TGTGCCAGCAGCCCCCAGGGGGGGAGTCACTACGAGCAGTACTTC. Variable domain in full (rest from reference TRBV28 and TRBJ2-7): DVKVTQSSRYLVKRTGEKVFLECVQDMDHENMFWYRQDPGLGLRLIYFSYDVKMKEKGDIPEGYSVSREKKERFSLILESASTNQTSMYLCASSPQGGSHYEQYFGPGTRLTVT.

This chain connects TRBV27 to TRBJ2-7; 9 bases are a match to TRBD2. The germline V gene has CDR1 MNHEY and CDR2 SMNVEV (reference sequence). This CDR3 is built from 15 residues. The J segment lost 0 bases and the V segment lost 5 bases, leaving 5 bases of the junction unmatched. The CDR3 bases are TGTGCCAGCAGTCCTCTAGCGGGAATCTCCTACGAGCAGTACTTC. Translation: CASSPLAGISYEQYF.

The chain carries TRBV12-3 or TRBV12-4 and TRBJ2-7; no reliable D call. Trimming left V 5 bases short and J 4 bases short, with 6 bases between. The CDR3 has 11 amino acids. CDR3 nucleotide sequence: TGTGCCAGCAGTCCCGCGTACGAGCAGTACTTC. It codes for CASSPAYEQYF.

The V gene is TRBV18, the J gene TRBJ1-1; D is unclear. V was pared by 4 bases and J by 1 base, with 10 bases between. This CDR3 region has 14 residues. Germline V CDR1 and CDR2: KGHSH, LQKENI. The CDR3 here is CASSLTSRNTEAFF. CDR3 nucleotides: TGTGCCAGCTCACTGACGTCGAGGAACACTGAAGCTTTCTTT.

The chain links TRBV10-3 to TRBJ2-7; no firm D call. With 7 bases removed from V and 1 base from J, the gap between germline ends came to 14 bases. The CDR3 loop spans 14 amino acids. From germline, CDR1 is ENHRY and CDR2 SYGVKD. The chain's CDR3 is CAINVGTQSYEQYF. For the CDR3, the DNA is TGTGCCATCAATGTTGGTACCCAATCCTACGAGCAGTACTTC.

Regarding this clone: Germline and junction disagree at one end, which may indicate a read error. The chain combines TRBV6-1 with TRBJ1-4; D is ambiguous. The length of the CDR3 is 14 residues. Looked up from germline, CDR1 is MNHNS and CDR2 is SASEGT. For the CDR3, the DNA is TGTGCCAGCCGTGAATACGCGCCCGATGAAAAACTGTTTTTT. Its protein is CASREYAPDEKLFF.

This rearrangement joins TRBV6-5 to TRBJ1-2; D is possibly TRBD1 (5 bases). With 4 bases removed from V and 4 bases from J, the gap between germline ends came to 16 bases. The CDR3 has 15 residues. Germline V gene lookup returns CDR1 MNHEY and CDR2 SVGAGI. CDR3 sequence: CASSSGGGVLYGYTF. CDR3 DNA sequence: TGTGCCAGCAGTTCGGGCGGGGGAGTCCTCTATGGCTACACCTTC.

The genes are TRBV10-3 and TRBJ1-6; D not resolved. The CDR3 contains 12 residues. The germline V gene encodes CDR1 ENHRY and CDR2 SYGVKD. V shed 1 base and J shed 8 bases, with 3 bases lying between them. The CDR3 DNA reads TGTGCCATCAGTGAGTTGGATTCACCCCTCCACTTT. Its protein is CAISELDSPLHF.

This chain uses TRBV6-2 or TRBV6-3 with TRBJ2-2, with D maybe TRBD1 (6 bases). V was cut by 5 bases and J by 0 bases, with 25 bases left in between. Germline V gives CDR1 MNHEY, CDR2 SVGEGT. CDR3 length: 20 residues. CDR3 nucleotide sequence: TGTGCCAGCAGTCAAGGGGGATCGGGACAAGGAAAATCGAACACCGGGGAGCTGTTTTTT. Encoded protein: CASSQGGSGQGKSNTGELFF.

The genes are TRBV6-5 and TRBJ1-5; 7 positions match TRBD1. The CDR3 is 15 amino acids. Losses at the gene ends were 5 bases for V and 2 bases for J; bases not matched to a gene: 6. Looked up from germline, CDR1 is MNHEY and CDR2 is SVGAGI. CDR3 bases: TGTGCCAGCAGTCCGGACAGGTCGGGCAATCAGCCCCAGCATTTT. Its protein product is CASSPDRSGNQPQHF.

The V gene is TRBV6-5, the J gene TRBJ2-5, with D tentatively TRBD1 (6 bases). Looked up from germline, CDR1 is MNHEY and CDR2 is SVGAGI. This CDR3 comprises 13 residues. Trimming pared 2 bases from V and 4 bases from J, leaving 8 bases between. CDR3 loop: CASSYGQIETQYF. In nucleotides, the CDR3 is TGTGCCAGCAGTTACGGACAGATAGAGACCCAGTACTTC.

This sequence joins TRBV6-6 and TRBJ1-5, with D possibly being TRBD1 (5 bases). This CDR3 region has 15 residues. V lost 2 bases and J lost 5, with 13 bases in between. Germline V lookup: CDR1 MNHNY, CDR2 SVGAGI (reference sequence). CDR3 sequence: CASSYVGARDQPQHF. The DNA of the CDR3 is TGTGCCAGCAGTTACGTCGGGGCAAGGGATCAGCCCCAGCATTTT.

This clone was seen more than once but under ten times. The CDR3 DNA follows: TGTGCCAGCAGTTTAACTAGCGGTCTCGAGCAGTACTTC. Its protein is CASSLTSGLEQYF. The genes are TRBV28 and TRBJ2-7, with 8 nucleotides matching TRBD2. This CDR3 region has 13 residues. Looked up from germline, CDR1 is MDHEN and CDR2 is SYDVKM. J gave up 6 bases and V 2 bases, and 3 bases lay outside the gene matches. The whole variable domain, filled in from reference TRBV28 and TRBJ2-7, reads DVKVTQSSRYLVKRTGEKVFLECVQDMDHENMFWYRQDPGLGLRLIYFSYDVKMKEKGDIPEGYSVSREKKERFSLILESASTNQTSMYLCASSLTSGLEQYFGPGTRLTVT.

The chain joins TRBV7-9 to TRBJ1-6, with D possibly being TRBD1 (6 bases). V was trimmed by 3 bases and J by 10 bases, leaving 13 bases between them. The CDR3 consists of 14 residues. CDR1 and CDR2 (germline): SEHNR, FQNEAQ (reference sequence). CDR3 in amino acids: CASSFSGEGSPLHF. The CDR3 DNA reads TGTGCCAGCAGCTTTTCAGGGGAGGGCTCACCCCTCCACTTT.